This passage covers 23 T cell receptor beta chains from one sample sequenced in a study of CD8 T cells in Susac syndrome. RNA totalling about 0.45 to 1 ug underwent reverse transcription with random hexamers. TCRdb reprocessed the immunoSEQ multiplex PCR reads with MiXCR, giving one entry per CDR3 protein. The data hold hundreds of thousands of distinct CDR3 sequences, with approximately 94% observed a single time. Sequenced: CD4+ T cells from PBMCs. The source is a human donor with Susac syndrome.

This chain connects TRBV20-1 to TRBJ2-1, with 7 positions matching TRBD1. CDR1 is DFQATT, CDR2 SNEGSKA, per germline (reference sequence). This CDR3 region has 13 residues. The V and J ends lost 4 bases and 4 bases, in that order; junction bases with no gene match: 4. The CDR3: CSAMGQRYNEQFF. DNA for the CDR3: TGCAGTGCTATGGGACAGAGGTACAATGAGCAGTTCTTC.

The chain joins TRBV11-3 to TRBJ2-3, with 13 positions matching TRBD2. The length of the CDR3 is 17 residues. Trimming took 4 bases from V and 2 from J; bases not matched to a gene: 6. Germline loops: CDR1 SGHNT, CDR2 YENEEA. The CDR3 here is CASSSGTSGEFTDTQYF. The CDR3 DNA reads as TGTGCCAGCAGCTCCGGGACTAGCGGGGAGTTCACAGATACGCAGTATTTT.

CDR3 sequence reads: CSVELAGEYATNEKLFF. DNA of the CDR3: TGCAGCGTTGAGTTAGCAGGGGAATATGCAACTAATGAAAAACTGTTTTTT. This rearrangement joins TRBV29-1 to TRBJ1-4; D is possibly TRBD1 (6 bases). This CDR3 has 17 amino acids. Germline V gene lookup returns CDR1 SQVTM and CDR2 ANQGSEA. V was shortened by 3 bases and J by 0 bases, with 17 bases between the two germline ends.

J is TRBJ2-7 and V is TRBV29-1, with a weak D call TRBD1 (6 bases). Germline V gene data show CDR1 as SQVTM and CDR2 as ANQGSEA. The CDR3 extends over 19 amino acids. With 7 bases removed from V and 4 bases from J, the gap between germline ends came to 35 bases. The CDR3 here is CSAKLPRDNQPETSYEQYF. CDR3 bases: TGCAGCGCAAAACTACCCCGGGACAATCAACCAGAGACATCGTACGAGCAGTACTTC.

The chain has TRBV13 and TRBJ1-2; D unclear. This CDR3 has 13 residues. The V gene lost 4 bases and the J gene lost 2 bases, with 8 bases spanning the gap. Germline V gene sequence: CDR1 PRHDT, CDR2 FYEKMQ (reference sequence). In DNA, the CDR3 is TGTGCCAGCAGCTCTGACTGGAACTATGGCTACACCTTC. This translates into CASSSDWNYGYTF.

This chain connects TRBV9 to TRBJ2-2; D call uncertain. Looked up from germline, CDR1 is SGDLS and CDR2 is YYNGEE. V lost 0 bases and J 6 bases, leaving 9 bases between the germline ends. The CDR3 runs to 14 residues. In DNA form, the CDR3 reads TGTGCCAGCAGCGTAGTTCCAGAAGCCGGGGAGCTGTTTTTT. Encoded protein: CASSVVPEAGELFF.

This chain links TRBV6-6 with TRBJ1-6; the match to TRBD1 covers 12 bases. The CDR3 is 16 amino acids. Germline CDR1 MNHNY, CDR2 SVGAGI (reference sequence). The V segment lost 5 bases and the J segment 7 bases; nucleotides outside the gene matches: 6. The CDR3 coding sequence is TGTGCCAGCAGTCAAGGGACAGGGGGCATGAATTCACCCCTCCACTTT. This translates into CASSQGTGGMNSPLHF.

Of note for this clonotype: A read error may produce the germline difference seen at one junction end. V is TRBV20-1 and J is TRBJ1-5; unclear D gene. The germline V gene has CDR1 DFQATT and CDR2 SNEGSKA (reference sequence). The CDR3 spans 13 residues. The CDR3 reads CSAGDSSNQPQHF. CDR3 DNA sequence: TGCAGTGCTGGAGACTCGAGTAATCAGCCCCAGCATTTT.

The chain links TRBV14 to TRBJ1-1; D is ambiguous. CDR3 length: 14 residues. Per germline, CDR1 SGHDN and CDR2 FVKESK. The V end lost 4 bases, the J end lost 1 base, and 10 bases lay between the germline ends. The CDR3 DNA follows: TGTGCCAGCAGCCCCCCGGGAGGGAACACTGAAGCTTTCTTT. Its protein is CASSPPGGNTEAFF.

The J gene is TRBJ2-5, the V gene TRBV9; tentative D call: TRBD2 (7 bases). The CDR3 has 17 residues. Germline V gene data show CDR1 as SGDLS and CDR2 as YYNGEE. With 0 bases removed from V and 5 bases from J, the gap between germline ends came to 20 bases. CDR3 nucleotide sequence: TGTGCCAGCAGCGTAGACCCCTGGGGGGGGCTCTCTGAGACCCAGTACTTC. Its translation: CASSVDPWGGLSETQYF. Using reference TRBV9 and TRBJ2-5 for the parts outside the CDR3, the full variable domain is DSGVTQTPKHLITATGQRVTLRCSPRSGDLSVYWYQQSLDQGLQFLIQYYNGEERAKGNILERFSAQQFPDLHSELNLSSLELGDSALYFCASSVDPWGGLSETQYFGPGTRLLVL.

V usage is TRBV12-3 or TRBV12-4 and J usage is TRBJ1-1; no clear D. The CDR3 covers 15 residues. V was pared by 6 bases and J by 0 bases, with 14 bases between. CDR3 coding DNA: TGTGCCAGCAGCCGAACCGGGTCCTTGAACACTGAAGCTTTCTTT. Its translation: CASSRTGSLNTEAFF.

The V call is TRBV25-1, the J call TRBJ1-2; D unclear. The CDR3 length is 13 residues. CDR1 MGHDK and CDR2 SYGVNS come from the germline V gene. V lost 1 base and J lost 4, with 7 bases in between. The CDR3 nucleotides are TGTGCCAGCAGTGAATCAGGAACCTATGGCTACACCTTC. Amino acid sequence: CASSESGTYGYTF.

This clonotype showed up just once. V usage is TRBV28 and J usage is TRBJ2-7; TRBD1 might be the D (5 bases). The CDR3 extends over 12 amino acids. Trimming cost V 6 bases and J 4 bases, with 10 bases left between them. Germline V gene sequence: CDR1 MDHEN, CDR2 SYDVKM. The CDR3 DNA reads as TGTGCCAGCAGGAGCAGGGTGTACGAGCAGTACTTC. Translating it yields CASRSRVYEQYF.

The chain combines TRBV5-6 with TRBJ2-1; D unclear. Trimming stripped 6 bases from V and 8 bases from J, with 15 bases between. Germline loops: CDR1 SGHDT, CDR2 YYEEEE. CDR3 length: 13 residues. CDR3 sequence (DNA): TGTGCCAGCAAGTTTTGGGGTTTGGATGAGCAGTTCTTC. Protein product: CASKFWGLDEQFF.

This sequence joins TRBV3-1 and TRBJ2-2; D not resolved. V lost 0 bases, J lost 4 bases, and 12 bases lay in between. The CDR3 has 16 amino acids. The germline V gene has CDR1 LGHDT and CDR2 YNNKEL (reference sequence). Written as DNA, the CDR3 is TGTGCCAGCAGCCAAGATCCGGCAGCACTCACCGGGGAGCTGTTTTTT. The encoded protein is CASSQDPAALTGELFF.

V gene TRBV29-1 combines with J gene TRBJ2-7, with D hard to call. CDR1 and CDR2 (germline): SQVTM, ANQGSEA. There are 10 residues in the CDR3. Deletions cut 4 bases from V and 6 bases from J, with 7 bases between. As DNA, the CDR3 is TGCAGCGTTGGGGTAGGCGAGCAGTACTTC. Translated: CSVGVGEQYF.

The chain links TRBV7-8 to TRBJ2-4, with 8 bases fitting TRBD2. Germline-derived CDR1 and CDR2 are SGHVS and FQNEAQ. The CDR3 covers 16 residues. The ends lost 2 bases at V and 6 bases at J; junction bases unmatched: 9. CDR3 sequence: CASSLRNAGGINIQYF. The DNA of the CDR3 is TGTGCCAGCAGCTTACGAAACGCGGGGGGAATAAACATTCAGTACTTC.

The table lists this clonotype with a count of one. The chain recombines TRBV19 with TRBJ2-4; D remains ambiguous. CDR1 and CDR2 from the germline V gene are LNHDA and SQIVND (reference sequence). The CDR3 loop spans 13 amino acids. V was pared by 2 bases and J by 8 bases, with 10 bases between. The DNA for the CDR3 is TGTGCCAGTAGTATAAGATCCCGGTACATTCAGTACTTC. This translates into CASSIRSRYIQYF.

The J gene is TRBJ1-2, the V gene TRBV5-4, with a tentative D call TRBD1 (5 bases). Germline loops: CDR1 SGHNT, CDR2 YYREEE (reference sequence). Trimming removed 3 bases from V and 5 bases from J, with 14 bases in between. CDR3 length: 14 amino acids. The CDR3, as DNA: TGTGCCAGCAGCTCGGGGACGGATCGTTATGGCTACACCTTC. Amino acid sequence: CASSSGTDRYGYTF.

This clonotype was counted once. The chain joins TRBV28 to TRBJ1-4, with D tentatively TRBD1 (6 bases). The CDR3 is made up of 13 amino acids. Germline V gene lookup returns CDR1 MDHEN and CDR2 SYDVKM. V gave up 8 bases and J gave up 5 bases, with 12 bases separating them. This CDR3 is CASHPGTNEKLFF. The CDR3 nucleotides read TGTGCCAGCCACCCAGGGACAAATGAAAAACTGTTTTTT.

V and J are TRBV6-5 and TRBJ2-1; the match to TRBD2 covers 8 bases. Germline CDR1 is MNHEY and CDR2 is SVGAGI. The junction had 4 bases not matched to a gene; V was cut back by 8 bases and J by 10 bases. This CDR3 comprises 11 residues. As DNA, the CDR3 is TGTGCCAGCGCCCGACTAGCGGAGCAGTTCTTC. This translates into CASARLAEQFF.

CDR3 nucleotide sequence: TGTGCCAGTCACCCAAGACGGACGAACACTGAAGCTTTCTTT. Translated: CASHPRRTNTEAFF. The chain recombines TRBV19 with TRBJ1-1, with unresolved D. This CDR3 has 14 residues. The V and J ends lost 8 bases and 1 base respectively, with 14 bases between them. Germline V CDR1 and CDR2: LNHDA, SQIVND (reference sequence). Full variable domain (remainder filled in from reference TRBV19 and TRBJ1-1): DGGITQSPKYLFRKEGQNVTLSCEQNLNHDAMYWYRQDPGQGLRLIYYSQIVNDFQKGDIAEGYSVSREKKESFPLTVTSAQKNPTAFYLCASHPRRTNTEAFFGQGTRLTVV.

V gene TRBV29-1 combines with J gene TRBJ1-2; 10 bases are shared with TRBD1. Germline V gives CDR1 SQVTM, CDR2 ANQGSEA. Germline trimming cut 3 bases from V and 3 bases from J; bases unmatched to any gene: 7. The CDR3 loop spans 15 amino acids. The CDR3 bases are TGCAGCGTTGACCACGGGACAGGGGTTGACTATGGCTACACCTTC. Encoded protein: CSVDHGTGVDYGYTF.